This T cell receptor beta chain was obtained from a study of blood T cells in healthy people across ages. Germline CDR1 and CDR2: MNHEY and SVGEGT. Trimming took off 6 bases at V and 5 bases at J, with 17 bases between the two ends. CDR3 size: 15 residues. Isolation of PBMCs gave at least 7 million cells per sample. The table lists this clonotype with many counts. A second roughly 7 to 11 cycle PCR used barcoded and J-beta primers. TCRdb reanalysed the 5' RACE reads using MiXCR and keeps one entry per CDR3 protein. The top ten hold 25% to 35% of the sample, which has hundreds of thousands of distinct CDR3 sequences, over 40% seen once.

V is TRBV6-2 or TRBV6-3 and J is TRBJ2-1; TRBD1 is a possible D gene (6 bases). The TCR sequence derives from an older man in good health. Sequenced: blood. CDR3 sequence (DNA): TGTGCCAGCAGCCCTCCGAGGGGGATAAACAATGAGCAGTTCTTC. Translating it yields CASSPPRGINNEQFF.